A selection of T cell receptor beta chains follows, all from one sample in a study of blood T cells in healthy people across ages. TCRdb ran MiXCR on the 5' RACE reads and lists one entry per CDR3 protein. This sample carries roughly 2 million distinct CDR3 sequences, just under 50% of them seen once, and the ten largest clones take approximately 2.1%. Material: blood. Source of these receptors: a woman aged 40-49 years in good health. CDR3s include the opening cysteine and the closing phenylalanine or tryptophan. The order of the fields is D gene, J gene, clone size, V gene, CDR3 DNA, CDR3 protein. D genes are given only for firm matches. Where a row states a size, it is once, few, many or the class of an expanded clone; other rows omit it.

- TRBJ2-7 few TRBV6-1 TGTGCCAGCAGTACGACAGGAAACTACGAGCAGTACTTC CASSTTGNYEQYF
TRBD1 TRBJ2-5 few TRBV7-7 TGTGCTACCCGACAGGGTGAGGGCGAGACCCAGTACTTC CATRQGEGETQYF
TRBD1 TRBJ1-1 few TRBV7-2 TGTGCCAGCAGCTACCGGGACAGGACTAACACTGAAGCTTTCTTT CASSYRDRTNTEAFF
TRBD1 TRBJ1-1 few TRBV7-9 TGTGCCAGCAGCCCAAGACAGGGGGACTTGAACACTGAAGCTTTCTTT CASSPRQGDLNTEAFF
- TRBJ2-7 - TRBV5-1 TGCGCCAGCAGCTTGATGGCCTCACCCACTACCTACGAGCAGTACTTC CASSLMASPTTYEQYF
TRBD1 TRBJ2-5 - TRBV5-6 TGTGCCAGCAGCTGGACAGGACAGGTTAAAGAGACCCAGTACTTC CASSWTGQVKETQYF
TRBD2 TRBJ2-1 - TRBV29-1 TGCAGCGTTGAAGATGCGACTAGCGGCCCCTCCTACAATGAGCAGTTCTTC CSVEDATSGPSYNEQFF
- TRBJ1-1 - TRBV12-3/TRBV12-4 TGTGCCAATAGGGCGAAGGGGCTACCTGAAGCTTTCTTT CANRAKGLPEAFF
TRBD1 TRBJ1-4 - TRBV7-6 TGTGCCAGCAGCCCAGGGGACAGTTGGGTAGCGCAGTCACTGTTTTTT CASSPGDSWVAQSLFF
TRBD1 TRBJ2-7 - TRBV20-1 TGCAGTGCTGGGGACAGGGATCACGAGCAGTACTTC CSAGDRDHEQYF
- TRBJ2-7 - TRBV29-1 TGCAGCGTTGAGACCGCCTCCTACGAGCAGTACTTC CSVETASYEQYF
TRBD1 TRBJ2-5 - TRBV6-2/TRBV6-3 TGTGCCAGCAGTGTCCGGGACAGGCCAGTGACCCAGTACTTC CASSVRDRPVTQYF
TRBD2 TRBJ2-7 - TRBV7-9 TGTGCCAGCAGCTTAGGGTCTAGCGGGGGAGTTGACGAGCAGTACTTC CASSLGSSGGVDEQYF
- TRBJ2-7 - TRBV28 TGTGCCAGCACCCCGGACTCGTCCGAGCAGTACTTC CASTPDSSEQYF
TRBD1 TRBJ2-6 - TRBV27 TGTGCCAGCAGTTTAGGGCCCCGACAGGGGGTAGGGGCCAACGTCCTGACTTTC CASSLGPRQGVGANVLTF
- TRBJ2-7 - TRBV7-7 TGTGCTAGCAGCCGGGAAAACTCCTACGAGCAGTACTTC CASSRENSYEQYF
- TRBJ1-1 - TRBV5-1 TGCGCCAGCAGCTCGATCTCGGACACTGAAGCTTTCTTT CASSSISDTEAFF
- TRBJ2-6 - TRBV7-9 TGTGCCAGCAGCTTAGGGTTTCAGGGCCCCATTAAGGGCGTCCTGACTTTC CASSLGFQGPIKGVLTF
TRBD1 TRBJ2-7 - TRBV5-1 TGCGCCAGCAGCCTGACATTCGCCGGGACAGGGGACGAGCAGTACTTC CASSLTFAGTGDEQYF
- TRBJ2-2 - TRBV20-1 TGCAGTGTGTGGGGGGGCGCCGGGGAGCTGTTTTTT CSVWGGAGELFF
- TRBJ1-6 - TRBV7-8 TGTACCAGCAGCGCAGGGGTCTCCTATAATTCACCCCTCCACTTT CTSSAGVSYNSPLHF
TRBD1 TRBJ2-3 - TRBV7-2 TGTGCCAGCAGCTTTGGCGGGACAGGGGCAGATACGCAGTATTTT CASSFGGTGADTQYF
TRBD2 TRBJ2-1 - TRBV5-1 TGCGCCAGCGGCTTGGGGACTAGCGGGGGGCGCTGGGGTGAGCAGTTCTTC CASGLGTSGGRWGEQFF
TRBD1 TRBJ1-2 - TRBV7-9 TGTGCCAGCAGCACACTAGGGACAGGGCTTAACTATGGCTACACCTTC CASSTLGTGLNYGYTF
- TRBJ1-5 - TRBV5-1 TGCGCCAGCAGCCCGGAAGGGGGTTATCAGCCCCAGCATTTT CASSPEGGYQPQHF
- TRBJ1-2 - TRBV28 TGTGCCAGCACCGAAAGGGCAGCTTATGGCTACACCTTC CASTERAAYGYTF
- TRBJ2-7 - TRBV20-1 TGCAGTGCCACGGACGGAACCTACGAGCAGTACTTC CSATDGTYEQYF
TRBD2 TRBJ2-3 - TRBV29-1 TGCAGCGTGTCCCCGAGCGGGGCGAACACAGATACGCAGTATTTT CSVSPSGANTDTQYF
- TRBJ2-5 - TRBV6-1 TGTGCCAGCAGTGAAATCGGGGGACACCAAGAGACCCAGTACTTC CASSEIGGHQETQYF
- TRBJ2-5 few TRBV7-9 TGTGCCAGCAGCTTCCGACCCGGGACCCAGTACTTC CASSFRPGTQYF
- TRBJ1-5 - TRBV7-2 TGTGCCAGCAGCTTAAACAGGGCGGGTCAGCCCCAGCATTTT CASSLNRAGQPQHF
TRBD2 TRBJ2-5 - TRBV13 TGTGCCAGCAGCGCCTTCGGGCGAGCGGGGGTCCGGACCCAGTACTTC CASSAFGRAGVRTQYF
TRBD2 TRBJ2-3 - TRBV7-2 TGTGCCAGGAATAGCGGGGGGGCAGATACGCAGTATTTT CARNSGGADTQYF
TRBD2 TRBJ2-5 - TRBV5-1 TGCGCCAGCAGCTTGACCCCCGGGACTAGTTTCAATGAGCAGTACTTC CASSLTPGTSFNEQYF
TRBD2 TRBJ2-5 few TRBV7-2 TGTGCCAGCAGCTTAGCCCAGACTAGCTTGGCGACCCAGTACTTC CASSLAQTSLATQYF
- TRBJ1-5 - TRBV20-1 TGCAGTGCTAGAGGACCAAGAGGGGATCAGCCCCAGCATTTT CSARGPRGDQPQHF
TRBD1 TRBJ2-2 - TRBV7-2 TGTGCCAGCAGCTTAGCAGGACAGGGCTATGGGGAGCTGTTTTTT CASSLAGQGYGELFF
TRBD1 TRBJ2-5 few TRBV6-2/TRBV6-3 TGTGCCAGCAGTTACATGGACAGGGCTGAGACCCAGTACTTC CASSYMDRAETQYF
- TRBJ2-7 few TRBV21-1 TGTGCCAGCAGCAAAGATCGGGGCCGCGAGCAGTACTTC CASSKDRGREQYF
TRBD2 TRBJ2-3 few TRBV7-8 TGTGCCAGCAGCTTAAGGGCCCGGGGACTAGCGGGCACAGATACGCAGTATTTT CASSLRARGLAGTDTQYF
- TRBJ2-5 - TRBV15 TGTGCCACCAGCAGGGTTATTAGCCGAGAGACCCAGTACTTC CATSRVISRETQYF
- TRBJ1-2 - TRBV28 TGTGCCAGCAGTTTGAGCAATTTCGATGGCTACACCTTC CASSLSNFDGYTF
- TRBJ1-6 - TRBV20-1 TGCAGTGCTAGAGCCCACGCTGGGAAAGGGGTACTGAATTCACCCCTCCACTTT CSARAHAGKGVLNSPLHF
- TRBJ1-2 - TRBV7-2 TGTGCCAGCAGCTTAGCGCGTCCACCCTCCTATGGCTACACCTTC CASSLARPPSYGYTF
TRBD2 TRBJ2-5 - TRBV20-1 TGCAGTGCTCCCCCCGCTAGCGGGGGTGGGAAGACCCAGTACTTC CSAPPASGGGKTQYF
TRBD1 TRBJ1-5 - TRBV27 TGTGCCAGCAGTTTGCGACCGGGACAGGGAGGGCAGCCCCAGCATTTT CASSLRPGQGGQPQHF
- TRBJ1-5 once TRBV20-1 TGCAGTGCTAGAGATTCTATCGGACACACAAATGGCAATCAGCCCCAGCATTTT CSARDSIGHTNGNQPQHF
TRBD2 TRBJ2-5 - TRBV29-1 TGCAGCGGGGGAAATGATCGGGGAGGGTACCAAGAGACCCAGTACTTC CSGGNDRGGYQETQYF
TRBD1 TRBJ2-4 - TRBV7-9 TGTGCCAGCAGCGGGTGGGACAGCGCCGCCAAAAACATTCAGTACTTC CASSGWDSAAKNIQYF
TRBD1 TRBJ2-1 - TRBV27 TGTGCCAGCAGTTTCCTGGGACAGCCCTACAGTGAGCAGTTCTTC CASSFLGQPYSEQFF
- TRBJ2-3 - TRBV29-1 TGCAGCGTTGTGAAAGCTACAGATACGCAGTATTTT CSVVKATDTQYF
- TRBJ1-5 - TRBV15 TGTGCCACCAGCTTGAGGTATAGCAATCAGCCCCAGCATTTT CATSLRYSNQPQHF
- TRBJ2-7 few TRBV5-1 TGCGCCAGCAGCTTGGAGGTGGGATTGGAGCAGTACTTC CASSLEVGLEQYF
TRBD1 TRBJ2-7 few TRBV9 TGTGCCAGCAGCCCCCGACAGGGTAGGACCGCCTACGAGCAGTACTTC CASSPRQGRTAYEQYF
TRBD1 TRBJ2-7 - TRBV6-2/TRBV6-3 TGTGCCAGCAGCTTATCCGGGACAGGTTTGACCTACGAGCAGTACTTC CASSLSGTGLTYEQYF